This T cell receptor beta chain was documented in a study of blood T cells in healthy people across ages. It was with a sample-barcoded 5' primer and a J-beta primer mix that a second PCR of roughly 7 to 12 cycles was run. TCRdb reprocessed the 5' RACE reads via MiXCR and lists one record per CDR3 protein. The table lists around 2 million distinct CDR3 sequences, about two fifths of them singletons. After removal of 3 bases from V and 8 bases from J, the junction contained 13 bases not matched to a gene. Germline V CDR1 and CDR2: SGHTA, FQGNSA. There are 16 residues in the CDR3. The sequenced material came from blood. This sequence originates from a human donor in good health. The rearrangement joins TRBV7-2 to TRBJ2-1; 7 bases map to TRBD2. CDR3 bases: TGTGCCAGCAGCTTCCGGTTGGGGGGGTTGGGGGATGAGCAGTTCTTC. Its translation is CASSFRLGGLGDEQFF.